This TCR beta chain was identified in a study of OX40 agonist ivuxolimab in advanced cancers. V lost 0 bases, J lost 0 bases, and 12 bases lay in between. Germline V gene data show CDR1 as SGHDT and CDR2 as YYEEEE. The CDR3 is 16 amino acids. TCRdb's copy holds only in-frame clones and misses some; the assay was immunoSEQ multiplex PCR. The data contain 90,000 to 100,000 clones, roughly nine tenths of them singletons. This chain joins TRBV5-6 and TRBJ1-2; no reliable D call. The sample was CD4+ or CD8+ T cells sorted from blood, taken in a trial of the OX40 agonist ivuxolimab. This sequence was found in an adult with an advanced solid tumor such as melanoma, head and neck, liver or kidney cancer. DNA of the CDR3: TGTGCCAGCAGCTTGGGGTCTGCAGCTACTAACTATGGCTACACCTTC. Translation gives CASSLGSAATNYGYTF.